The TCR beta chain described here comes from a study of control samples from healthy donors and cancer patients. This CDR3 is 13 amino acids long. Germline V gene lookup returns CDR1 SEHNR and CDR2 FQNEAQ (reference sequence). V dropped 5 bases and J dropped 1 base, with 8 bases sitting between them. This clone was recorded only once. Data came from immunoSEQ multiplex PCR; TCRdb stores just in-frame clones and leaves some out. The table includes about 77,000 clones, roughly 92% detected once. The sequencing input was blood. The sequence came from a woman aged 55-70 years in good health. V usage is TRBV7-9 and J usage is TRBJ1-2, with D unclear. The CDR3 loop is CASSPDGNYGYTF. In DNA, the CDR3 is TGTGCCAGCAGCCCGGACGGTAACTATGGCTACACCTTC.